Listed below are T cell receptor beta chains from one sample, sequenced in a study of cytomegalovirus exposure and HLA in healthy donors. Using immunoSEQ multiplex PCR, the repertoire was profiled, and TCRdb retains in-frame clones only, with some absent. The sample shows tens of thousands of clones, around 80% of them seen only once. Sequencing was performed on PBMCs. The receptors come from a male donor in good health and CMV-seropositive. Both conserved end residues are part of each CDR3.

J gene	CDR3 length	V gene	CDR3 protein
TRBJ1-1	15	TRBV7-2	CASSLGQGYRSGAFF
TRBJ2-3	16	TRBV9	CASSLRGREVTDTQYF
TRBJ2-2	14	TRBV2	CASSPGRNTGELFF
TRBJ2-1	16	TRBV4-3	CASSSRGGMSYNEQFF
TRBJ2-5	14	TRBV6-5	CASRRGQGRGTQYF
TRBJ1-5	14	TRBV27	CASSPGQGNQPQHF
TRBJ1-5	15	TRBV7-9	CSSSLGSLPGQPQHF
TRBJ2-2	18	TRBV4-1	CASSQDFGLAGDSGELFF
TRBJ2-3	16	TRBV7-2	CASSPAGTRSTDTQYF
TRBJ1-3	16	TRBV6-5	CASSYSEGSSGNTIYF
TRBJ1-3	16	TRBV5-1	CASSPVDSRSGNTIYF
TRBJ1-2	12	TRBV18	CASSPTPEGYTF
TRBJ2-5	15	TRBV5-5	CASSPLAGGGETQYF
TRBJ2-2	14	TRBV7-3	CASSPNGKAGELFF
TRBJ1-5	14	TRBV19	CASSISVDNQPQHF
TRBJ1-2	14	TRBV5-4	CASNAGTGAYGYTF
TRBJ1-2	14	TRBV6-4	CASSQGQGNYGYTF
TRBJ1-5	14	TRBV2	CASSRQGSNQPQHF
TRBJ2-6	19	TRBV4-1	CASSPKGDSDSSGANVLTF
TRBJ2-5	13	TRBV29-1	CSVPGLEQETQYF
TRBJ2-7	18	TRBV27	CASSSRAGGPRSSYEQYF
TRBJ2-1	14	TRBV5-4	CASSWTEEYNEQFF
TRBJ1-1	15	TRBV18	CASSPLSPRNTEAFF
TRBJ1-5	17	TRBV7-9	CASSLGNLPRSNQPQHF
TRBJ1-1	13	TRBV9	CASSVAITGEAFF
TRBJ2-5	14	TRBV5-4	CASSLGQTQETQYF
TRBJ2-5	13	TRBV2	CASTASVYQTQYF
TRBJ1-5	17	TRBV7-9	CASSLEWAGTDNQPQHF
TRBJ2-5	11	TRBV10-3	CAIKDLGTQYF
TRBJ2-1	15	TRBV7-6	CASSSRAGEGNEQFF
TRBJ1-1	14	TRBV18	CASSLGQLNTEAFF
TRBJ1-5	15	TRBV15	CATSRVGQGHQPQHF
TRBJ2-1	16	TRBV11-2	CASHYGRGASYNEQFF
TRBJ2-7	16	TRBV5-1	CASRSSGTGGKGEQYF
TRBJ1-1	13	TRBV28	CASSPNTRTEAFF
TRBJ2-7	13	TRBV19	CASSIAQGYEQYF
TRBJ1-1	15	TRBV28	CASSYPAVMNTEAFF
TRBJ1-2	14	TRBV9	CASSALTLLGGYTF
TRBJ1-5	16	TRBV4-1	CASSQVFLSSNQPQHF
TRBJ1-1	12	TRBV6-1	CASSHGQGAAFF